A single sample gave rise to the 14 T cell receptor beta chains below, sequenced in a study of blood T cell repertoires in COVID-19. The table came from immunoSEQ multiplex PCR; TCRdb's copy has only in-frame clones and leaves some out. The sample has roughly 250,000 clones; around 86% are singletons. The source material was peripheral blood. Source of these receptors: a woman aged 55-69 years with active or convalescent COVID-19.

This chain connects TRBV29-1 to TRBJ1-2, with 8 positions matching TRBD1. CDR3 length: 13 amino acids. The V gene's germline CDR1 is SQVTM and CDR2 ANQGSEA. Unmatched junction bases numbered 12, after V lost 6 bases and J lost 9 bases. The CDR3 spells CSVDAGTGRSYTF. The CDR3, as DNA: TGCAGCGTAGACGCCGGGACAGGTAGGAGCTACACCTTC.

V gene TRBV11-3 combines with J gene TRBJ2-7; no reliable D call. CDR3 length equals 15 residues. V lost 2 bases, J lost 3 bases, and 14 bases lay in between. Looked up from germline, CDR1 is SGHNT and CDR2 is YENEEA. The CDR3 nucleotides are TGTGCCAGCAGCTTATCCGGTCATTTTTACTACGAGCAGTACTTC. Protein: CASSLSGHFYYEQYF.

V is TRBV11-2 and J is TRBJ2-3, with TRBD2 matching over 10 bases. The CDR3 is made up of 16 amino acids. J lost 1 base, V lost 3 bases, and 4 bases had no gene match. Germline CDR1 is SGHAT and CDR2 is FQNNGV. The CDR3 here is CASSFKTSGRTDTQYF. The CDR3 DNA reads as TGTGCCAGCAGCTTCAAGACTAGCGGGCGCACAGATACGCAGTATTTT.

V and J are TRBV6-2 or TRBV6-3 and TRBJ2-2; no clear D gene. Looked up from germline, CDR1 is MNHEY and CDR2 is SVGEGT. Deletions cut 0 bases from V and 1 base from J, with 15 bases between. This CDR3 is built from 18 residues. CDR3 DNA: TGTGCCAGCAGTTACTCGAGATTGAACAGCTTGAACACCGGGGAGCTGTTTTTT. Encoded protein: CASSYSRLNSLNTGELFF.

This clone was detected many times. This chain joins TRBV14 and TRBJ1-4; 7 nucleotides line up with TRBD1. V dropped 4 bases and J dropped 7; count of bases not matched to a gene: 9. CDR1 is SGHDN and CDR2 is FVKESK in the germline V gene. The length of the CDR3 is 15 residues. The CDR3 DNA reads as TGTGCCAGCAGCCTTGGAGGGACAGCCTTTGAAAAACTGTTTTTT. This encodes CASSLGGTAFEKLFF.

This chain links TRBV19 with TRBJ1-5; 7 positions agree with TRBD1. Trimming at V came to 5 bases and at J to 4 bases, leaving 8 bases not matched to a gene. The CDR3 is 15 residues long. Germline lookup yields CDR1 LNHDA and CDR2 SQIVND (reference sequence). CDR3 residues: CASSPWDSLNQPQHF. The CDR3 bases are TGTGCCAGTAGTCCCTGGGACAGCCTTAATCAGCCCCAGCATTTT.

V and J are TRBV24-1 and TRBJ1-5; 12 bases map to TRBD1. V shed 5 bases, J shed 6 bases, and the junction held 7 bases outside the gene matches. CDR1 and CDR2 from the germline V gene are KGHDR and SFDVKD. The CDR3 is 16 residues long. CDR3 amino acids: CATSVPGQGARQPQHF. The DNA of the CDR3 is TGTGCCACCAGTGTCCCGGGACAGGGGGCGCGTCAGCCCCAGCATTTT.

V and J are TRBV10-2 and TRBJ2-7; tentative D call: TRBD1 (6 bases). Between the trimmed V and J ends, which lost 5 bases and 0 bases, there was a span of 11 bases. The CDR3 is 14 amino acids. Per germline, CDR1 WSHSY and CDR2 SAAADI. In DNA form, the CDR3 reads TGCGCCAGCAGTCATTGGACAGTCTCCTACGAGCAGTACTTC. This codes for CASSHWTVSYEQYF.

The table lists this clone with a count of one. This sequence joins TRBV2 and TRBJ1-2, with a weak D call TRBD1 (6 bases). Germline CDR1 and CDR2: SNHLY and FYNNEI. The CDR3 length is 13 residues. V lost 6 bases and J lost 2, with 10 bases in between. The CDR3 nucleotides read TGTGCCAGCAGGGAAACAGGGAACTATGGCTACACCTTC. Its translation is CASRETGNYGYTF.

This clone has a handful of counts. V gene TRBV4-1 combines with J gene TRBJ2-7; no clear D gene. Germline lookup yields CDR1 MGHRA and CDR2 YSYEKL. This CDR3 is 14 amino acids long. V lost 1 base, J lost 4 bases, and 11 bases lay in between. The CDR3 is CASSQGDGFYEQYF. CDR3 coding DNA: TGCGCCAGCAGCCAAGGAGACGGGTTTTACGAGCAGTACTTC.

The V and J genes are TRBV11-2 and TRBJ2-1, with D possibly TRBD1 on 7 matching bases. CDR3 size: 15 residues. CDR1 and CDR2 from the germline V gene are SGHAT and FQNNGV. Trimming pared 4 bases from V and 5 bases from J, leaving 15 bases between. Here the CDR3 reads CASSYEGAGHNEQFF. CDR3 coding DNA: TGTGCCAGCAGCTACGAGGGGGCGGGACACAATGAGCAGTTCTTC.

The chain couples TRBV5-1 to TRBJ2-7, with a weak D call TRBD2 (6 bases). Trimming removed 4 bases from V and 4 bases from J, with 18 bases in between. The V gene's germline CDR1 is SGHRS and CDR2 YFSETQ. This CDR3 is built from 15 residues. CDR3 coding DNA: TGCGCCAGCAGCCCTTTAGGACGGGGGAAATACGAGCAGTACTTC. Translated: CASSPLGRGKYEQYF. The entire variable domain, with the rest obtained from reference TRBV5-1 and TRBJ2-7, is as follows: KAGVTQTPRYLIKTRGQQVTLSCSPISGHRSVSWYQQTPGQGLQFLFEYFSETQRNKGNFPGRFSGRQFSNSRSEMNVSTLELGDSALYLCASSPLGRGKYEQYFGPGTRLTVT.

The chain joins TRBV21-1 to TRBJ1-2; the D segment call TRBD1 is taken from the table without a DNA check. TRBV21-1 is a recognized pseudogene. The length of the CDR3 is 15 residues. Here the CDR3 reads CASSISDSTNYGYTF. The CDR3 DNA reads TGTGCCAGCAGCATCTCGGACAGTACTAACTATGGCTACACCTTC.

The chain joins TRBV6-6 to TRBJ1-1; D gene unclear. The CDR3 is 13 amino acids. Germline-derived CDR1 and CDR2 are MNHNY and SVGAGI (reference sequence). Trimming left V 2 bases short and J 0 bases short, with 4 bases between. The DNA for the CDR3 is TGTGCCAGCAGTTACCCCATGAACACTGAAGCTTTCTTT. Translating it yields CASSYPMNTEAFF.